Shown below are 20 T cell receptor beta chains from a single sample sequenced in a study of blood T cell repertoires in COVID-19. The data were produced by immunoSEQ multiplex PCR, yet TCRdb's version contains in-frame clones alone and is incomplete. Here the sample spans about 59,000 clones, around 73% being singletons. Sequences were obtained from peripheral blood. The receptors were sampled from a man older than 75 with acute or convalescent COVID-19.

This chain uses TRBV7-6 with TRBJ1-3, with 7 bases aligning to TRBD1. The CDR3 extends over 17 amino acids. The V and J ends lost 3 bases and 1 base, in that order; junction bases with no gene match: 9. Germline CDR1 SGHVS, CDR2 FNYEAQ. CDR3 bases: TGTGCCAGCAGCTTGGCCCCCCGACAGGGATCTGGAAACACCATATATTTT. It translates to CASSLAPRQGSGNTIYF.

This clone came up a few times. The V call is TRBV5-1, the J call TRBJ1-2; 7 bases line up with TRBD1. The CDR3 has 16 residues. CDR1 and CDR2 from the germline V gene are SGHRS and YFSETQ. V dropped 0 bases and J dropped 2; count of bases not matched to a gene: 7. The CDR3 reads CASSLVPTGANYGYTF. DNA for the CDR3: TGCGCCAGCAGCTTGGTACCTACAGGGGCGAACTATGGCTACACCTTC.

The rearrangement links TRBV19 to TRBJ1-2, with D perhaps matching TRBD1 (5 bases). The CDR3 is 15 residues long. Looked up from germline, CDR1 is LNHDA and CDR2 is SQIVND (reference sequence). V was trimmed by 4 bases and J by 2 bases, leaving 14 bases between them. CDR3 sequence: CASSTTQGGNYGYTF. The CDR3 region has the DNA TGTGCCAGTAGTACCACTCAGGGAGGAAACTATGGCTACACCTTC.

The chain recombines TRBV20-1 with TRBJ2-3; D might be TRBD2 (6 bases). Germline V lookup: CDR1 DFQATT, CDR2 SNEGSKA (reference sequence). The CDR3 consists of 15 residues. V lost 3 bases and J lost 1, with 14 bases in between. CDR3 sequence: CSASLGASGTDTQYF. CDR3 nucleotide sequence: TGCAGTGCTAGTTTAGGAGCTAGCGGCACAGATACGCAGTATTTT.

This sequence joins TRBV7-3 and TRBJ2-5, with D perhaps matching TRBD2 (6 bases). With 2 bases removed from V and 4 bases from J, the gap between germline ends came to 8 bases. CDR1 is SGHTA, CDR2 FQGTGA, per germline. The CDR3 loop spans 13 amino acids. CDR3 sequence reads: CASSLGGIETQYF. The DNA of the CDR3 is TGTGCCAGCAGCTTAGGAGGGATAGAGACCCAGTACTTC.

This clone was picked up a small number of times. V is TRBV4-2 and J is TRBJ2-1; tentative D call: TRBD2 (6 bases). Germline V gene data show CDR1 as LGHNA and CDR2 as YNFKEQ. Trimming cost V 1 base and J 0 bases, with 16 bases left between them. There are 18 residues in the CDR3. DNA for the CDR3: TGTGCCAGCAGCCAAGCATCGGGGAGAGCGGGCTCCTACAATGAGCAGTTCTTC. As protein: CASSQASGRAGSYNEQFF.

The V and J genes are TRBV5-6 and TRBJ2-1, with D perhaps matching TRBD2 (6 bases). Germline V gene sequence: CDR1 SGHDT, CDR2 YYEEEE. This CDR3 contains 14 residues. The germline V and J ends were trimmed by 0 bases and 4 bases, with 8 bases remaining between them. CDR3 in amino acids: CASSLGREYNEQFF. The CDR3 DNA reads as TGTGCCAGCAGCTTGGGTCGGGAGTACAATGAGCAGTTCTTC.

The V and J genes are TRBV2 and TRBJ2-5, with a tentative D call TRBD1 (6 bases). Germline loops: CDR1 SNHLY, CDR2 FYNNEI. V was pared by 6 bases and J by 5 bases, with 13 bases between. The CDR3 contains 13 residues. The chain's CDR3 is CASSVQGGETQYF. Here the CDR3 DNA reads TGTGCCAGCAGCGTACAGGGTGGGGAGACCCAGTACTTC. The full variable domain, completed using reference TRBV2 and TRBJ2-5, is EPEVTQTPSHQVTQMGQEVILRCVPISNHLYFYWYRQILGQKVEFLVSFYNNEISEKSEIFDDQFSVERPDGSNFTLKIRSTKLEDSAMYFCASSVQGGETQYFGPGTRLLVL.

This chain uses TRBV29-1 with TRBJ2-5; 8 bases agree with TRBD1. Germline values: CDR1 SQVTM, CDR2 ANQGSEA. The CDR3 spans 15 residues. J was trimmed by 6 bases and V by 2 bases; bases with no gene match: 11. The CDR3 region is CSVEPGAGGGQTQYF. In DNA form, the CDR3 reads TGCAGCGTTGAACCGGGGGCAGGGGGCGGTCAGACCCAGTACTTC.

In this sample, this clone turned up once. The chain recombines TRBV5-8 with TRBJ2-6; D may be TRBD2 (5 bases). Germline CDR1 reads SGHTS; CDR2 reads YDEGEE. V was pared by 1 base and J by 2 bases, with 10 bases between. CDR3 length: 16 amino acids. The CDR3 bases are TGTGCCAGCAGCTTGAAGAGGGCCGCTGGGGCCAACGTCCTGACTTTC. It specifies CASSLKRAAGANVLTF.

The chain combines TRBV11-3 with TRBJ2-3, with D tentatively TRBD2 (5 bases). V was cut by 3 bases and J by 2 bases, with 12 bases left in between. CDR1 is SGHNT, CDR2 YENEEA, per germline. This CDR3 comprises 15 residues. Written as DNA, the CDR3 is TGTGCCAGCAGCTTCAGCGGAGAAAACACAGATACGCAGTATTTT. This translates into CASSFSGENTDTQYF.

This chain joins TRBV5-4 and TRBJ2-5; the D gene is possibly TRBD2 (7 bases). Trimming shortened V by 4 bases and J by 5 bases, and 21 bases separated the two germline ends. The CDR3 runs 16 residues. Per germline, CDR1 SGHNT and CDR2 YYREEE (reference sequence). The CDR3 reads CASSREMWTAGETQYF. CDR3 sequence (DNA): TGTGCCAGCAGCCGCGAAATGTGGACAGCGGGGGAGACCCAGTACTTC. Combining the CDR3 with reference TRBV5-4 and TRBJ2-5 gives the whole variable domain ETGVTQSPTHLIKTRGQQVTLRCSSQSGHNTVSWYQQALGQGPQFIFQYYREEENGRGNFPPRFSGLQFPNYSSELNVNALELDDSALYLCASSREMWTAGETQYFGPGTRLLVL.

The CDR3 spells CASSSDRQGNYGYTF. CDR3 bases: TGTGCCAGTAGTAGTGACAGACAAGGCAACTATGGCTACACCTTC. The V call is TRBV19, the J call TRBJ1-2; TRBD1 is a possible D gene (5 bases). CDR3 length equals 15 residues. Germline V lookup: CDR1 LNHDA, CDR2 SQIVND (reference sequence). The V gene lost 4 bases and the J gene lost 2 bases, with 14 bases spanning the gap. The complete variable domain, with remaining parts taken from reference TRBV19 and TRBJ1-2, reads DGGITQSPKYLFRKEGQNVTLSCEQNLNHDAMYWYRQDPGQGLRLIYYSQIVNDFQKGDIAEGYSVSREKKESFPLTVTSAQKNPTAFYLCASSSDRQGNYGYTFGSGTRLTVV.

The chain is built from TRBV14 and TRBJ2-7; 7 bases match TRBD1. CDR1 and CDR2 (germline): SGHDN, FVKESK. This CDR3 has 19 residues. Germline trimming cut 0 bases from V and 4 bases from J; bases unmatched to any gene: 18. CDR3 amino acids: CASSQDSVFGKGGRYEQYF. CDR3 in DNA: TGTGCCAGCAGCCAAGACTCGGTGTTCGGAAAAGGGGGCAGGTACGAGCAGTACTTC.

CDR3: CASADSGDEKLFF. CDR3 nucleotides: TGTGCCAGCGCTGACTCCGGGGATGAAAAACTGTTTTTT. The chain links TRBV25-1 to TRBJ1-4; D uncertain. V lost 8 bases, J lost 6 bases, and 13 bases lay in between. The germline V gene encodes CDR1 MGHDK and CDR2 SYGVNS. This CDR3 has 13 amino acids.

This clone was observed a handful of times. This chain links TRBV20-1 with TRBJ1-1; weak D call: TRBD1 (6 bases). The CDR3 runs to 11 residues. Trimming took off 2 bases at V and 10 bases at J, with 11 bases between the two ends. Germline V CDR1 and CDR2: DFQATT, SNEGSKA (reference sequence). Written as DNA, the CDR3 is TGCAGTGCTAGACGGGACACACGAGCTTTCTTT. It is translated as CSARRDTRAFF.

The chain links TRBV28 to TRBJ1-6; D possibly corresponds to TRBD1 (5 bases). The length of the CDR3 is 15 residues. The germline V gene has CDR1 MDHEN and CDR2 SYDVKM. Deletions cut 5 bases from V and 8 bases from J, with 16 bases between. As DNA, the CDR3 is TGTGCCAGCAGTCCGTCCCGGGGGTGGTATTCACCCCTCCACTTT. This sequence encodes CASSPSRGWYSPLHF.

The chain has TRBV15 and TRBJ2-1, with 8 positions matching TRBD1. V shed 0 bases and J 7 bases; nucleotides not matched to a gene: 11. This CDR3 is built from 17 residues. The germline V gene has CDR1 LNHNV and CDR2 YYDKDF (reference sequence). The CDR3, as DNA: TGTGCCACCAGCAGAGAGAGTCGGCAGGGGGCGAGGAATGAGCAGTTCTTC. This gives the protein CATSRESRQGARNEQFF. The full variable domain, with the rest looked up from reference TRBV15 and TRBJ2-1, is DAMVIQNPRYQVTQFGKPVTLSCSQTLNHNVMYWYQQKSSQAPKLLFHYYDKDFNNEADTPDNFQSRRPNTSFCFLDIRSPGLGDTAMYLCATSRESRQGARNEQFFGPGTRLTVL.

This clone was seen a single time. The rearrangement links TRBV5-6 to TRBJ1-2; tentative D call: TRBD1 (5 bases). The CDR3 has 17 amino acids. Trimming stripped 0 bases from V and 4 bases from J, with 19 bases between. The V gene's germline CDR1 is SGHDT and CDR2 YYEEEE. The CDR3 here is CASSLAGMAGQAYGYTF. The CDR3, as DNA: TGTGCCAGCAGCTTGGCCGGTATGGCAGGGCAGGCCTATGGCTACACCTTC.

V usage is TRBV9 and J usage is TRBJ1-5, with 9 bases lining up with TRBD1. This CDR3 comprises 18 residues. Trimming took 0 bases from V and 1 from J; bases not matched to a gene: 8. The germline CDR1 and CDR2 sequences are SGDLS and YYNGEE. The CDR3 is CASSVGTGGPGSNQPQHF. The CDR3 coding sequence is TGTGCCAGCAGCGTAGGAACAGGGGGCCCAGGGAGCAATCAGCCCCAGCATTTT.